This is a list of T cell receptor beta chains from one sample in a study of T cells after yellow fever vaccination. MiXCR was run by TCRdb on the 5' RACE reads, yielding one entry per CDR3 protein. Here the sample spans about 140,000 distinct CDR3 sequences, around 6.3% being singletons. Sequencing was performed on CD4+ T cells sorted from PBMCs, taken 10 days after the yellow fever booster vaccination. The source of these receptors is a man aged 25 to 40 who received the YFV17D yellow fever vaccine. The CDR3 runs from the conserved cysteine through the conserved F or W. The order of the fields is CDR3 DNA, CDR3 protein, J gene, D gene, clone size, V gene. D genes are given only for firm matches. Part of the rows lack a size; the others show once, few, many or a class for expanded clones.

DNA: TGTGCCAGTAGTATGGGGAGTATGAACACTGAAGCTTTCTTT; CDR3: CASSMGSMNTEAFF; J: TRBJ1-1; D: .; size: .; V: TRBV19
DNA: TGTGCCAGCAGACCGACTAGCGCCAGCACCGGGGAGCTGTTTTTT; CDR3: CASRPTSASTGELFF; J: TRBJ2-2; D: TRBD2; size: many; V: TRBV12-3/TRBV12-4
DNA: TGCAGTGCTGGCCCCCAGCGGCGCACAGATACGCAGTATTTT; CDR3: CSAGPQRRTDTQYF; J: TRBJ2-3; D: .; size: many; V: TRBV20-1
DNA: TGTGCCAGCATGGAGGCAGGGGGCACAGATACGCAGTATTTT; CDR3: CASMEAGGTDTQYF; J: TRBJ2-3; D: .; size: few; V: TRBV6-1
DNA: TGTGCCAGCAGTTTACCCGGATTGGGCAATCAGCCCCAGCATTTT; CDR3: CASSLPGLGNQPQHF; J: TRBJ1-5; D: .; size: many; V: TRBV28
DNA: TGTGCCAGCAGTTCGGGAGGGCTCTACGAGCAGTACTTC; CDR3: CASSSGGLYEQYF; J: TRBJ2-7; D: TRBD2; size: many; V: TRBV6-6
DNA: TGCGCCAGCAGATCCGGGACTAGCGGGGACAATGAGCAGTTCTTC; CDR3: CASRSGTSGDNEQFF; J: TRBJ2-1; D: TRBD2; size: many; V: TRBV5-1
DNA: TGTGGCAGCAGCCAGGGGACAGGGGGCGTCGGCGGGGAGCTGTTTTTT; CDR3: CGSSQGTGGVGGELFF; J: TRBJ2-2; D: TRBD1; size: .; V: TRBV7-9
DNA: TGTGCCAGCAGCTTAGATAAAATTGCGGGCACTGAAGCTTTCTTT; CDR3: CASSLDKIAGTEAFF; J: TRBJ1-1; D: .; size: few; V: TRBV11-2
DNA: TGTGCCAGCTCACCAGGGATGTACAATGAGCAGTTCTTC; CDR3: CASSPGMYNEQFF; J: TRBJ2-1; D: .; size: many; V: TRBV18